This T cell receptor beta chain came from a study of cytomegalovirus exposure and HLA in healthy donors. Study information: Unique TCRs numbering roughly 85 million, obtained from HLA-typed donors, made up an early data release. Findings and caveats of the study: Sequencing likely caused a cluster of highly shared sequence variants. Most TCR sequences showed up rarely, but some public TCRs showed up in many donors. Earlier results showed most TCR beta V segments being productive about 87% or about 30% of the time.

PCR involved 60 Vbeta and 13 Jbeta primers. Profiling relied on immunoSEQ multiplex PCR, and the TCRdb table lists in-frame clones only, not all of them. This sample has 87,000 or so clones, with about 8% found just once. Note on this clone: Its target is not known.

From germline, CDR1 is MDHEN and CDR2 SYDVKM. J was trimmed by 3 bases and V by 7 bases; bases with no gene match: 7. The CDR3 has 15 amino acids. The sequence came from a man aged 50-60 years in good health and CMV-seronegative. The sample taken for sequencing was PBMCs. The chain has TRBV28 and TRBJ2-3; 10 bases agree with TRBD2. CDR3 bases: TGTGCCAGCACCACCGGGACTAGCGTAACAGATACGCAGTATTTT. Translated, it gives CASTTGTSVTDTQYF.